The T cell receptor (beta chain) under discussion was sequenced for a study of cytomegalovirus exposure and HLA in healthy donors. Study background: Of all 400 or so donors who were genotyped, 75% to 85% belonged to the Caucasian-associated ancestry cluster.

Both 60 Vbeta primers and 13 Jbeta primers went into the PCR. The table came from immunoSEQ multiplex PCR; TCRdb's copy has only in-frame clones and leaves some out. This sample has 150,000 or so clones, with 70% to 80% found just once. The CDR3 has 16 residues. The germline V gene encodes CDR1 SGHRS and CDR2 YFSETQ. The TCR sequence derives from a woman between 35 and 50 years old in good health and CMV-seronegative. Material: PBMCs. The chain has TRBV5-1 and TRBJ2-5; 8 bases match TRBD2. Matching the DNA end better, TRBJ2-7 makes the J call doubtful. CDR3 residues: CASSLPTGTSSYEQYF. CDR3 bases: TGCGCCAGCAGCTTGCCCACCGGGACTAGCTCCTACGAGCAGTACTTC.